This entry features one T cell receptor beta chain sequence. Its antigen is unknown. This specimen belongs to a study of CD8 T cells in ankylosing spondylitis. The CDR3 length is 15 residues. Trimming left V 5 bases short and J 3 bases short, with 12 bases between. From germline, CDR1 is SGDLS and CDR2 YYNGEE. Study observations and caveats: It appeared that ankylosing spondylitis blood was characterized by a TCR beta motif of fewer than ten highly homologous variants. Clones linked to disease were reported to show significant enrichment in matched ankylosing spondylitis synovial fluid. Prior work had noted some motif variants in reactive arthritis blood and synovial fluid.

Making use of molecular barcodes, quantitative 5'-RACE generated TCR beta libraries. Using its own MiXCR run on the 5' RACE reads, TCRdb lists one record per CDR3 protein. Of approximately 220,000 distinct CDR3 sequences in the sample, 20% to 30% are singletons; the top ten hold about 6.2%. The clonotype originates from a male donor with ankylosing spondylitis or in good health (not recorded which). The chain joins TRBV9 to TRBJ2-6, with no clear D. Sequenced input: blood, either unsorted or a sorted T cell fraction (not recorded which). The CDR3 loop reads CASSSGKGGANVLTF. CDR3 in DNA: TGTGCCAGCAGTTCAGGAAAAGGTGGGGCCAACGTCCTGACTTTC.